Listed here is a single TCR beta chain. Its antigen is not identified. TCRdb's copy holds only in-frame clones and misses some; the assay was immunoSEQ multiplex PCR. The sample has roughly 2.1 million clones; more than 85% are singletons. These data originate in a study of shared clonotypes between healthy human individuals. V was pared by 5 bases and J by 5 bases, with 3 bases of the junction left unmatched. The CDR3 sequence is 12 residues long. Germline V CDR1 and CDR2: KGHSH, LQKENI. Findings and caveats of the study: Naive subsets, compared against memory subsets, generally had larger estimated richness values.

It was CD45RO-negative cells, positively selected for CCR7, that made up naive CD8 cells, with terminally differentiated effector memory CD45RA+ cells excluded. The material sequenced was naive CD8+ T cells from PBMCs. This chain joins TRBV18 and TRBJ2-7, with TRBD1 identical over 7 bases. This receptor was taken from a man aged 18 to 29 in good health. Some clones in this sample may be carry-over from other donors' samples. The CDR3, as DNA: TGTGCCAGCTCATCCACAGGGGACGAGCAGTACTTC. Its translation: CASSSTGDEQYF. Filled out from reference TRBV18 and TRBJ2-7, the complete variable domain reads NAGVMQNPRHLVRRRGQEARLRCSPMKGHSHVYWYRQLPEEGLKFMVYLQKENIIDESGMPKERFSAEFPKEGPSILRIQQVVRGDSAAYFCASSSTGDEQYFGPGTRLTVT.